Shown below are 9 T cell receptor beta chains from a single sample sequenced in a study of blood T cell repertoires in COVID-19. Measured with immunoSEQ multiplex PCR; TCRdb has only the in-frame clones, and not every one. The repertoire holds 280,000 or so clones, with approximately 90% as singletons. Specimen: peripheral blood. The receptor set was obtained from a woman aged 55-70 years with acute or convalescent COVID-19.

The chain couples TRBV2 to TRBJ1-5, with TRBD1 identical over 8 bases. With 6 bases clipped from V and 6 bases from J, the junction kept 4 bases outside the gene matches. The CDR3 sequence is 13 residues long. The germline gives CDR1 SNHLY, CDR2 FYNNEI. This chain's CDR3 is CASSRRGRQPQHF. The CDR3 DNA reads TGTGCCAGCAGCCGCAGGGGGCGTCAGCCCCAGCATTTT.

As for this clone: The same CDR3 is also encoded by other DNA sequences in this sample. The J gene is TRBJ1-1, the V gene TRBV7-9; D call uncertain. V gave up 2 bases and J gave up 0 bases, with 4 bases separating them. The CDR3 sequence is 13 residues long. The germline gives CDR1 SEHNR, CDR2 FQNEAQ (reference sequence). CDR3 in amino acids: CASSLSVNTEAFF. CDR3 nucleotides: TGTGCCAGCAGCTTATCTGTGAACACTGAAGCTTTCTTT.

The chain recombines TRBV6-5 with TRBJ1-1; perhaps TRBD1 as D (5 bases). The CDR3 runs to 13 residues. Trimming removed 6 bases from V and 1 base from J, with 9 bases in between. Germline V gene sequence: CDR1 MNHEY, CDR2 SVGAGI. The CDR3 spells CASRVGANTEAFF. DNA for the CDR3: TGTGCCAGCAGGGTTGGGGCGAACACTGAAGCTTTCTTT.

CDR3 DNA: TGTGCCAGCAGCCTGACTAGCGGGGGGGGGAGCTCCTACAATGAGCAGTTCTTC. It is translated as CASSLTSGGGSSYNEQFF. V usage is TRBV5-4 and J usage is TRBJ2-1; 14 bases line up with TRBD2. V was pared by 4 bases and J by 0 bases, with 6 bases of the junction left unmatched. The germline CDR1 and CDR2 sequences are SGHNT and YYREEE (reference sequence). The CDR3 covers 18 residues.

J is TRBJ2-1 and V is TRBV7-9; 7 bases line up with TRBD1. Germline values: CDR1 SEHNR, CDR2 FQNEAQ (reference sequence). Trimming removed 0 bases from V and 2 bases from J; junction bases left unmatched: 4. CDR3 length equals 16 residues. The CDR3 loop is CASSLAGTEAYNEQFF. CDR3 DNA: TGTGCCAGCAGCTTAGCCGGGACAGAAGCCTACAATGAGCAGTTCTTC.

This chain joins TRBV30 and TRBJ2-2, with 10 nucleotides matching TRBD2. Germline V gene sequence: CDR1 GTSNPN, CDR2 SVGIG (reference sequence). CDR3 length: 15 residues. V was clipped by 8 bases and J by 4 bases; unmatched bases: 10. The CDR3 sequence: CAGLSSGRTTGELFF. The CDR3 DNA reads TGTGCCGGGCTATCTAGCGGGAGAACCACCGGGGAGCTGTTTTTT. The full variable domain, completed using reference TRBV30 and TRBJ2-2, is SQTIHQWPATLVQPVGSPLSLECTVEGTSNPNLYWYRQAAGRGLQLLFYSVGIGQISSEVPQNLSASRPQDRQFILSSKKLLLSDSGFYLCAGLSSGRTTGELFFGEGSRLTVL.

This clone has a handful of counts. The chain is built from TRBV27 and TRBJ1-5; D is unclear. V was clipped by 1 base and J by 5 bases, with 6 bases between them. Germline assignment: CDR1 MNHEY and CDR2 SMNVEV (reference sequence). The CDR3 totals 13 residues. The CDR3 is CASSLYGDQPQHF. CDR3 DNA: TGTGCCAGCAGTTTATACGGGGATCAGCCCCAGCATTTT.

The chain joins TRBV4-3 to TRBJ1-4; possibly TRBD1 for D (6 bases). Trimming pared 3 bases from V and 0 bases from J, leaving 11 bases between. Germline V lookup: CDR1 LGHNA, CDR2 YSLEER. This CDR3 is 16 amino acids long. The CDR3 region has the DNA TGCGCCAGCAGCCAGGATTCAGGGGCAACTAATGAAAAACTGTTTTTT. It is translated as CASSQDSGATNEKLFF.

This chain links TRBV7-6 with TRBJ2-5, with 11 bases aligning to TRBD2. Germline-derived CDR1 and CDR2 are SGHVS and FNYEAQ. This CDR3 has 15 amino acids. Losses at the gene ends were 5 bases for V and 5 bases for J; bases not matched to a gene: 7. This CDR3 reads CASSQDSGGVETQYF. The CDR3 DNA reads TGTGCCAGCAGCCAAGATAGCGGGGGGGTGGAGACCCAGTACTTC.